The clone carrying this T cell receptor beta chain has just a few counts. This sample stems from a study of regulatory T cells in long-lasting Graves disease. Time point of the sample: newly diagnosed GD, antithyroid drugs for less than 3 months. PBMC-derived RNA was used for the TCR library. The TCR beta library used iRepertoire HTBI primers with Arm-PCR amplification of CDR3. From the multiplex PCR reads, TCRdb called clonotypes with MiXCR, one entry per CDR3 protein. The data show some 500,000 distinct CDR3 sequences, approximately 15% seen once. These records were also assigned to another study, of T cells in Graves' hyperthyroidism and ophthalmopathy. As reported in that work: The model's output predicted ophthalmopathy at a median of about 5.9 months prior to onset.

This clonotype was sampled from a man younger than 40 with Graves disease. The sample here was peripheral blood mononuclear cells (PBMCs), taken at new diagnosis, from a patient treated with antithyroid drugs.

For the CDR3, the DNA is TGTGCCACTAGGGGTTCCGCTGGAAACACCATATATTTT. Protein: CATRGSAGNTIYF. This chain joins TRBV12-3 or TRBV12-4 and TRBJ1-3; possible D gene TRBD1, 5 bases. This CDR3 region has 13 residues. V lost 10 bases and J 2 bases, leaving 12 bases between the germline ends.